One and the same sample provided the 10 T cell receptor beta chains below, sequenced in a study of T-cell memory formation after mild COVID-19. TCRdb re-called the 5' RACE reads through MiXCR, storing one row per CDR3 protein. The top ten hold approximately 8.1% of the sample, which has 400,000 to 500,000 distinct CDR3 sequences, 20% seen once. Sequencing was done on a sample of PBMCs or a T cell subset sorted from them (not recorded which). These receptors came from an adult woman who had mild COVID-19 (a few samples of this study predate the infection). Cell type and time point are not known.

V gene TRBV7-2 combines with J gene TRBJ2-1, with a tentative D call TRBD2 (5 bases). The CDR3 is 15 amino acids. The germline V gene encodes CDR1 SGHTA and CDR2 FQGNSA. V was clipped by 5 bases and J by 7 bases, with 18 bases between them. This chain's CDR3 is CASSPGGPIENEQFF. CDR3 nucleotides: TGTGCCAGCAGCCCCGGAGGTCCAATAGAGAATGAGCAGTTCTTC.

The chain has TRBV9 and TRBJ2-7; D is perhaps TRBD2 (5 bases). CDR3 size: 15 residues. Per the germline V gene, CDR1 is SGDLS and CDR2 is YYNGEE. Trimming shortened V by 5 bases and J by 3 bases, and 18 bases separated the two germline ends. The CDR3 reads CASSRHWTVNYEQYF. In DNA form, the CDR3 reads TGTGCCAGCAGTCGACATTGGACTGTGAACTACGAGCAGTACTTC.

This sequence joins TRBV7-9 and TRBJ2-7, with 9 bases matching TRBD1. The CDR3 runs 18 residues. Trimming removed 3 bases from V and 3 bases from J; junction bases left unmatched: 15. Germline V gene sequence: CDR1 SEHNR, CDR2 FQNEAQ (reference sequence). CDR3 sequence: CASSFARGGGQGNYEQYF. DNA for the CDR3: TGTGCCAGCAGCTTTGCCAGAGGTGGGGGACAGGGTAACTACGAGCAGTACTTC. Full variable domain (outside the CDR3, taken from reference TRBV7-9 and TRBJ2-7): DTGVSQNPRHKITKRGQNVTFRCDPISEHNRLYWYRQTLGQGPEFLTYFQNEAQLEKSRLLSDRFSAERPKGSFSTLEIQRTEQGDSAMYLCASSFARGGGQGNYEQYFGPGTRLTVT.

This clonotype came up a few times. The rearrangement uses TRBV15 and TRBJ2-5; D remains ambiguous. This CDR3 has 13 residues. Per the germline V gene, CDR1 is LNHNV and CDR2 is YYDKDF (reference sequence). Trimming shortened V by 5 bases and J by 6 bases, and 13 bases separated the two germline ends. CDR3 sequence (DNA): TGTGCCACCAGCCCACAGCTGGAGAAGACCCAGTACTTC. It codes for CATSPQLEKTQYF.

The V and J genes are TRBV27 and TRBJ2-7; no clear D. V was clipped by 3 bases and J by 0 bases, with 12 bases between them. CDR3 length: 15 amino acids. From germline, CDR1 is MNHEY and CDR2 SMNVEV (reference sequence). CDR3 sequence: CASSLGPLSSYEQYF. The CDR3 bases are TGTGCCAGCAGTTTGGGCCCCTTGAGCTCCTACGAGCAGTACTTC.

The rearrangement links TRBV29-1 to TRBJ2-7, with D hard to call. CDR3 size: 12 residues. Trimming removed 5 bases at V and 0 bases at J, with 8 bases between. In germline, CDR1 is SQVTM, CDR2 ANQGSEA. CDR3 nucleotides: TGCAGCGTTTCTGTCAACTCCTACGAGCAGTACTTC. Translated, it gives CSVSVNSYEQYF.

This clonotype has more than one count but fewer than ten. The chain uses TRBV6-1 and TRBJ1-6, with D tentatively TRBD1 (6 bases). The ends were cut back, 6 bases at V and 7 bases at J, with 16 bases in the middle. Germline V gene sequence: CDR1 MNHNS, CDR2 SASEGT. There are 15 residues in the CDR3. DNA for the CDR3: TGTGCCAGCAGACTTGCGGACAGTCGGAATTCACCCCTCCACTTT. Translating gives CASRLADSRNSPLHF.

The gene calls are TRBV14 and TRBJ1-2; D ambiguous. CDR3 length equals 12 residues. Germline V gene data show CDR1 as SGHDN and CDR2 as FVKESK. V was cut by 4 bases and J by 14 bases, with 17 bases left in between. This CDR3 is CASSLWAVRWTF. The CDR3 nucleotides read TGTGCCAGCAGCCTCTGGGCCGTCCGGTGGACCTTC.

This chain uses TRBV20-1 with TRBJ1-6; no reliable D call. This CDR3 has 17 residues. V was pared by 0 bases and J by 0 bases, with 12 bases between. Germline values: CDR1 DFQATT, CDR2 SNEGSKA (reference sequence). CDR3 loop: CSARDARTSSYNSPLHF. The CDR3, as DNA: TGCAGTGCTAGAGATGCCAGGACGAGCTCCTATAATTCACCCCTCCACTTT.

The V and J genes are TRBV20-1 and TRBJ1-2, with D unresolved. The germline V and J ends were trimmed by 3 bases and 8 bases, with 16 bases remaining between them. The CDR3 has 13 residues. The germline CDR1 and CDR2 sequences are DFQATT and SNEGSKA (reference sequence). CDR3 nucleotides: TGCAGTGCTAGGGATTCGGATGCGGGAGGCTACACCTTC. This codes for CSARDSDAGGYTF.